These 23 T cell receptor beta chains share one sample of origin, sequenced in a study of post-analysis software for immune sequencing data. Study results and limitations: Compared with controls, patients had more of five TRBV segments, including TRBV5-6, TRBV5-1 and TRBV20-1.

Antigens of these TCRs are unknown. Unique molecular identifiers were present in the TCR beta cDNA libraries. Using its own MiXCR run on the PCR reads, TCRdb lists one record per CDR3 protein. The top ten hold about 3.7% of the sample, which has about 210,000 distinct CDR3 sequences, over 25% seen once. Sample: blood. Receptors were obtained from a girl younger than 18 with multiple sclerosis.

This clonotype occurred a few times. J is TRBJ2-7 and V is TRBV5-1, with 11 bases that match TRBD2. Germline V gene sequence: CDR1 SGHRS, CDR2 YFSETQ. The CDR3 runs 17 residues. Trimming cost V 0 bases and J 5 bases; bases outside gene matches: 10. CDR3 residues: CASSLAGVAGGPNEQYF. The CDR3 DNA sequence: TGCGCCAGCAGCTTGGCCGGGGTAGCGGGAGGGCCGAACGAGCAGTACTTC.

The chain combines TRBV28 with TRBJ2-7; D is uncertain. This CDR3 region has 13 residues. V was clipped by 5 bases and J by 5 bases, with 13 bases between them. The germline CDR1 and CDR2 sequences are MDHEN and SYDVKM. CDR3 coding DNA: TGTGCCAGCAGTCCCGGTACAGCACACGAGCAGTACTTC. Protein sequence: CASSPGTAHEQYF. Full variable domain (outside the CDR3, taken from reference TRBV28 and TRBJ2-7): DVKVTQSSRYLVKRTGEKVFLECVQDMDHENMFWYRQDPGLGLRLIYFSYDVKMKEKGDIPEGYSVSREKKERFSLILESASTNQTSMYLCASSPGTAHEQYFGPGTRLTVT.

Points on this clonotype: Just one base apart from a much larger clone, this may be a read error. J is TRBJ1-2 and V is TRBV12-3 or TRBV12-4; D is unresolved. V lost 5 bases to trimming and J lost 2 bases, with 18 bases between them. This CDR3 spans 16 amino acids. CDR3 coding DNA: TGTGCCAGCAGTCCCACGGAGTGGGGATTGAACTATGGCTACACCTTC. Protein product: CASSPTEWGLNYGYTF.

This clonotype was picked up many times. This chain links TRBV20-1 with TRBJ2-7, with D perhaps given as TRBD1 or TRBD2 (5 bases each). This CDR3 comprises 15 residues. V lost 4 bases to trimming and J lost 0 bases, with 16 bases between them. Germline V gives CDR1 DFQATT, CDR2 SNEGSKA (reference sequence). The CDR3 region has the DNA TGCAGTGCTATCCCGGGGCTACACTCCTCCTACGAGCAGTACTTC. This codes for CSAIPGLHSSYEQYF.

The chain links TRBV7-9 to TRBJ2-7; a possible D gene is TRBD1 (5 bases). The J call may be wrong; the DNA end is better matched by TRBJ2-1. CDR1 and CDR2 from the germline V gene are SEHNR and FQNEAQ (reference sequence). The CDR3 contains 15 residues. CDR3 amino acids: CASSLLQANAARQFF. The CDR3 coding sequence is TGTGCCAGCAGCTTACTACAGGCGAACGCTGCCCGGCAGTTCTTC.

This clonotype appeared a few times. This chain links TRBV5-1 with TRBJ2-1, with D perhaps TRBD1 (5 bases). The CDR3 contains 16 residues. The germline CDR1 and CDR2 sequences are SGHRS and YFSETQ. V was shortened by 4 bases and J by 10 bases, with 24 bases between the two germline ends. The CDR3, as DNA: TGCGCCAGCAGCCAAACCCTGGACAAAAGCTCCTACGAGCAGTTCTTC. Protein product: CASSQTLDKSSYEQFF.

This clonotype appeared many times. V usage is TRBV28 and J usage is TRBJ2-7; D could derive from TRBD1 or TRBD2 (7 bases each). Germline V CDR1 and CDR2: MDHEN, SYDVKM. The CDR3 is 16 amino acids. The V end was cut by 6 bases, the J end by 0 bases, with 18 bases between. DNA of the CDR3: TGTGCCAGCAGCAGCCCGGGGGGACAGAGCTCCTACGAGCAGTACTTC. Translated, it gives CASSSPGGQSSYEQYF.

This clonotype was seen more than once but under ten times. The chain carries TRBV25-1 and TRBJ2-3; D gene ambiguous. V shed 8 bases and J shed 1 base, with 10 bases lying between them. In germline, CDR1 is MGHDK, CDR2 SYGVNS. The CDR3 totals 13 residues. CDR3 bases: TGTGCCAGCGCGGCCGATGGCACAGATACGCAGTATTTT. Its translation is CASAADGTDTQYF.

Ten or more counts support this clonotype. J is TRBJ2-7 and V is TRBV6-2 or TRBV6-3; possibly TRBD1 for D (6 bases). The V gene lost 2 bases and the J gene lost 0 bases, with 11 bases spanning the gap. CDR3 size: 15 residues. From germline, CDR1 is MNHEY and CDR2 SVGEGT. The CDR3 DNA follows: TGTGCCAGCAGTTACGGGGACACTAGCTCCTACGAGCAGTACTTC. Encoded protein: CASSYGDTSSYEQYF.

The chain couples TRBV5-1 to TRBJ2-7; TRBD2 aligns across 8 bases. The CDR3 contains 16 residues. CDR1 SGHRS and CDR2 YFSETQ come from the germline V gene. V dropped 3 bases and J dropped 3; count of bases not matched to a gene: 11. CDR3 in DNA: TGCGCCAGCAGCTCCGACCTTGGAGCGGGAGTCTACGAGCAGTACTTC. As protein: CASSSDLGAGVYEQYF.

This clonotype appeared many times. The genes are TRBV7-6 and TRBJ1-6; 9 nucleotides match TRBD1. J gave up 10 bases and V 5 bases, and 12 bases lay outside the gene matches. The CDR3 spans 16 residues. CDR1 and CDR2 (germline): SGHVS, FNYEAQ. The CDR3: CASSAYTGQGDSPLHF. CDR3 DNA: TGTGCCAGCAGCGCATACACGGGACAGGGTGACTCACCCCTCCACTTT.

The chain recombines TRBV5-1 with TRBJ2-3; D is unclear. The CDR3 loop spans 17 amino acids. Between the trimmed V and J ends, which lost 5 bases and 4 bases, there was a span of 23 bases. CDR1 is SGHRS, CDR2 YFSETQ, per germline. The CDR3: CASRRSTGPTGSDTQYF. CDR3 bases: TGCGCCAGCAGACGAAGTACCGGGCCTACCGGTTCAGATACGCAGTATTTT.

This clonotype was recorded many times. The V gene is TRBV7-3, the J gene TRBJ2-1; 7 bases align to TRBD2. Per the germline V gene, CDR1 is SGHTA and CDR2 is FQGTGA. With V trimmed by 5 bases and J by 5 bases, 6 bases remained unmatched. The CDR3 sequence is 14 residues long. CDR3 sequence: CASSPLGGDNEQFF. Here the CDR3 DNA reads TGTGCCAGCAGCCCCCTTGGGGGGGACAATGAGCAGTTCTTC.

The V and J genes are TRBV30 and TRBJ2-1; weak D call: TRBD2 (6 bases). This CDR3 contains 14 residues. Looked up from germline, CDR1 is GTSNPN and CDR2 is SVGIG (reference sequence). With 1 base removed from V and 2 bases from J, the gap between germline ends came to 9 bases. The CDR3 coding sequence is TGTGCCTGGAGTGAGACGGGGGCCTACAATGAGCAGTTCTTC. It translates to CAWSETGAYNEQFF.

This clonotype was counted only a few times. In DNA, the CDR3 is TGTGCCAGCAGCTTTAGGACTAGCGGGGTCACAGATACGCAGTATTTT. Amino acid sequence: CASSFRTSGVTDTQYF. V and J are TRBV7-9 and TRBJ2-3; TRBD2 aligns across 12 bases. With V trimmed by 3 bases and J by 2 bases, 3 bases remained unmatched. Germline V CDR1 and CDR2: SEHNR, FQNEAQ (reference sequence). The CDR3 length is 16 residues.

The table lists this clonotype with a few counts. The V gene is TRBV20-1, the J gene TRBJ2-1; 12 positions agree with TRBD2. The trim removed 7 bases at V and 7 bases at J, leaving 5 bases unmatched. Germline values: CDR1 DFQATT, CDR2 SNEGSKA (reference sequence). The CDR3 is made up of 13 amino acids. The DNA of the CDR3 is TGCAGTGGCAAGCTAGCGGGAGGGAATGAGCAGTTCTTC. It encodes CSGKLAGGNEQFF.

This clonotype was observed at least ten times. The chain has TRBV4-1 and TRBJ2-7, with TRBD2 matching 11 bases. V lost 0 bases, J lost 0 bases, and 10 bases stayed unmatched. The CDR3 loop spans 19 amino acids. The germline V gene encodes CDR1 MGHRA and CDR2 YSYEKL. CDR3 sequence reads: CASSQDQRLAGIISYEQYF. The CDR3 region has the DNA TGCGCCAGCAGCCAAGATCAACGACTAGCGGGGATTATCTCCTACGAGCAGTACTTC.

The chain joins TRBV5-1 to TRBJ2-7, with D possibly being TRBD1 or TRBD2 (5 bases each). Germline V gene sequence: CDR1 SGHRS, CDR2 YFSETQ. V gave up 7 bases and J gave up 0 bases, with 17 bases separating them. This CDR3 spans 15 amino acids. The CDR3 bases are TGCGCCAGCGTCTGGGGCAGGAGGAGCTCCTACGAGCAGTACTTC. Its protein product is CASVWGRRSSYEQYF.

The CDR3 nucleotides read TGTGCCTGCACCTCACCGGGACAGGGGGCTTATAGCAATCAGCCCCAGCATTTT. Amino acid sequence: CACTSPGQGAYSNQPQHF. The chain uses TRBV7-2 and TRBJ1-5; 12 bases agree with TRBD1. CDR3 length equals 18 residues. Trimming cost V 11 bases and J 0 bases; bases outside gene matches: 14. Per germline, CDR1 SGHTA and CDR2 FQGNSA.

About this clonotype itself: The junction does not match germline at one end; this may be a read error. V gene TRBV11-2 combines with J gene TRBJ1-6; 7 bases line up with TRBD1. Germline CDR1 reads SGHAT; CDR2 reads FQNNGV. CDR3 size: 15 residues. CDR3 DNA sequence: TGTGCCGGCAGCTCTATGGGACAGATGAGTTCACCCCTCCACTTT. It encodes CAGSSMGQMSSPLHF.

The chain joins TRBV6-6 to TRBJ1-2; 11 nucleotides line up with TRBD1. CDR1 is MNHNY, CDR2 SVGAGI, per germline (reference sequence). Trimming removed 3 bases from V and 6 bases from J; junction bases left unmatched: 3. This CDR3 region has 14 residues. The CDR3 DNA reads TGTGCCAGCAGTTATGGACAGGGGGCCGATGGCTACACCTTC. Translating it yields CASSYGQGADGYTF.

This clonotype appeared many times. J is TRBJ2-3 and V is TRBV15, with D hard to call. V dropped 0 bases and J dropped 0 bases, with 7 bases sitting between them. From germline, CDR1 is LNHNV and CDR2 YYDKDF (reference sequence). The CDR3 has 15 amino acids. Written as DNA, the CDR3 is TGTGCCACCAGCAGAGACCCCGCCAGCACAGATACGCAGTATTTT. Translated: CATSRDPASTDTQYF. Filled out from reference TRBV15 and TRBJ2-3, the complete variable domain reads DAMVIQNPRYQVTQFGKPVTLSCSQTLNHNVMYWYQQKSSQAPKLLFHYYDKDFNNEADTPDNFQSRRPNTSFCFLDIRSPGLGDTAMYLCATSRDPASTDTQYFGPGTRLTVL.

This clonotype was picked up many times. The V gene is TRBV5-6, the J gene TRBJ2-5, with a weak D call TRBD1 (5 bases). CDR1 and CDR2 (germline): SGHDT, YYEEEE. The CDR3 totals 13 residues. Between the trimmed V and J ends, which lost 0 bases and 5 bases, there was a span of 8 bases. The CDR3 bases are TGTGCCAGCAGCTTGGGGGGCGAGGAGACCCAGTACTTC. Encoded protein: CASSLGGEETQYF.